What follows are 13 T cell receptor beta chains derived from one specimen sequenced in a study of blood T cell repertoires in COVID-19. Data came from immunoSEQ multiplex PCR; TCRdb stores just in-frame clones and leaves some out. The sample yields 100,000 or so clones, roughly 95% seen once. The sequenced material came from peripheral blood. The receptors here all came from a human donor with active COVID-19. The donor label of this sample is uncertain.

The genes are TRBV5-1 and TRBJ2-1; 8 positions agree with TRBD2. Germline CDR1 and CDR2: SGHRS and YFSETQ. The CDR3 consists of 14 residues. With V trimmed by 1 base and J by 6 bases, 3 bases remained unmatched. CDR3 residues: CASSLSGGINEQFF. CDR3 nucleotides: TGCGCCAGCAGCTTGAGCGGGGGAATCAATGAGCAGTTCTTC.

The rearrangement uses TRBV6-2 or TRBV6-3 and TRBJ2-7; the match to TRBD1 covers 8 bases. The CDR3 consists of 15 residues. Per germline, CDR1 MNHEY and CDR2 SVGEGT. With V trimmed by 4 bases and J by 6 bases, 11 bases remained unmatched. The CDR3 region has the DNA TGTGCCAGCAGTTCCCGGGCAGGGGGCCCAGGCGAGCAGTACTTC. This encodes CASSSRAGGPGEQYF.

The rearrangement uses TRBV24-1 and TRBJ2-5, with 9 bases matching TRBD1. CDR1 is KGHDR and CDR2 is SFDVKD in the germline V gene. This CDR3 is built from 14 residues. After removal of 4 bases from V and 4 bases from J, the junction contained 3 bases not matched to a gene. This CDR3 reads CATSDSDRGETQYF. The CDR3 DNA sequence: TGTGCCACCAGTGACTCGGACAGGGGAGAGACCCAGTACTTC.

The J gene is TRBJ2-1, the V gene TRBV2; weak D call: TRBD2 (7 bases). Per germline, CDR1 SNHLY and CDR2 FYNNEI. V was pared by 8 bases and J by 8 bases, with 10 bases between. The CDR3 contains 11 residues. The CDR3 sequence: CASVGGHEQFF. In nucleotides, the CDR3 is TGTGCCAGCGTGGGGGGGCATGAGCAGTTCTTC.

This chain connects TRBV11-2 to TRBJ2-7; possible D gene TRBD2, 5 bases. This CDR3 is 13 amino acids long. V lost 5 bases to trimming and J lost 4 bases, with 12 bases between them. Germline V gives CDR1 SGHAT, CDR2 FQNNGV. The chain's CDR3 is CASSRGSFYEQYF. CDR3 bases: TGTGCCAGCAGCCGGGGAAGCTTTTACGAGCAGTACTTC.

The genes are TRBV2 and TRBJ2-3; the D gene is possibly TRBD2 (5 bases). The V end lost 10 bases, the J end lost 4 bases, and 18 bases lay between the germline ends. This CDR3 comprises 14 residues. Germline V gene lookup returns CDR1 SNHLY and CDR2 FYNNEI. CDR3 in amino acids: CAKGASSDADTQYF. Here the CDR3 DNA reads TGTGCCAAAGGTGCTAGCTCAGATGCAGATACGCAGTATTTT.

The J gene is TRBJ1-4, the V gene TRBV25-1; D is possibly TRBD1 (6 bases). The germline CDR1 and CDR2 sequences are MGHDK and SYGVNS. The V and J ends lost 2 bases and 7 bases respectively, with 8 bases between them. The CDR3 contains 13 residues. CDR3 loop: CASSERGAEKLFF. CDR3 nucleotide sequence: TGTGCCAGCAGTGAACGGGGGGCTGAAAAACTGTTTTTT.

This rearrangement joins TRBV14 to TRBJ2-2; tentative D call: TRBD2 (6 bases). CDR1 is SGHDN, CDR2 FVKESK, per germline. The CDR3 consists of 14 residues. V lost 4 bases and J lost 6, with 12 bases in between. The DNA for the CDR3 is TGTGCCAGCAGCCCGGCGGGGACCGCCGGGGAGCTGTTTTTT. This encodes CASSPAGTAGELFF.

The genes are TRBV4-3 and TRBJ1-2, with D possibly being TRBD1 (6 bases). There are 15 residues in the CDR3. Between the trimmed V and J ends, which lost 0 bases and 8 bases, there was a span of 16 bases. Looked up from germline, CDR1 is LGHNA and CDR2 is YSLEER. CDR3 sequence (DNA): TGCGCCAGCAGCCAAGAGTTTTTGACAGGCGGAGGCTACACCTTC. Translated: CASSQEFLTGGGYTF.

The chain recombines TRBV6-6 with TRBJ2-7, with D perhaps matching TRBD1 (6 bases). Germline values: CDR1 MNHNY, CDR2 SVGAGI (reference sequence). V gave up 2 bases and J gave up 6 bases, with 17 bases separating them. The CDR3 is 15 amino acids. The CDR3 sequence: CASSYPGQGKGEQYF. CDR3 nucleotide sequence: TGTGCCAGCAGTTACCCCGGGCAGGGGAAGGGCGAGCAGTACTTC.

The rearrangement links TRBV6-5 to TRBJ2-7; maybe TRBD1 (6 bases). The ends were cut back, 6 bases at V and 3 bases at J, with 15 bases in the middle. This CDR3 has 14 residues. Looked up from germline, CDR1 is MNHEY and CDR2 is SVGAGI. The CDR3: CASSQGTVYYEQYF. In DNA form, the CDR3 reads TGTGCCAGCAGCCAGGGGACCGTTTACTACGAGCAGTACTTC.

The chain combines TRBV3-1 (or the pseudogene TRBV3-2) with TRBJ1-2; weak D call: TRBD1 (5 bases). V was cut by 5 bases and J by 5 bases, with 18 bases left in between. This CDR3 comprises 15 residues. The germline V gene encodes CDR1 LGHDT and CDR2 YNNKEL (reference sequence). CDR3 DNA: TGTGCCAGCAGCTGGAATAAGGGGAATCGGTATGGCTACACCTTC. Translated, it gives CASSWNKGNRYGYTF.

V is TRBV6-7 and J is TRBJ1-5, with D possibly matching TRBD1 (5 bases). TRBV6-7 qualifies as an ORF whose function is uncertain. There are 20 residues in the CDR3. The germline V and J ends were trimmed by 0 bases and 3 bases, with 24 bases remaining between them. CDR3 sequence reads: CASSYSITGLMGGTNQPQHF. The CDR3 bases are TGTGCCAGCAGTTACTCGATTACGGGTCTAATGGGCGGGACCAATCAGCCCCAGCATTTT.